One sample yielded the 19 T cell receptor beta chains listed below, sequenced in a study of cytomegalovirus exposure and HLA in healthy donors. It was with 60 Vbeta and 13 Jbeta primers that the PCR ran. Using immunoSEQ multiplex PCR, the repertoire was profiled, and TCRdb retains in-frame clones only, with some absent. The profile shows some 150,000 clones, 55% to 75% of them singletons. The sequencing sample was made of PBMCs. These receptors were taken from a man aged 50 to 60 in good health and CMV-seropositive.

CDR3 coding DNA: TGTGCTAGTGGTTTGGTATCCGGGAAGAACACTGAAGCTTTCTTT. As protein: CASGLVSGKNTEAFF. The rearrangement uses TRBV12-5 and TRBJ1-1, with D uncertain. Trimming pared 0 bases from V and 1 base from J, leaving 9 bases between. CDR1 is LGHNT and CDR2 is FRNRAP in the germline V gene. This CDR3 spans 15 amino acids.

The rearrangement links TRBV9 to TRBJ1-1; D gene uncertain. CDR3 size: 14 residues. The V gene lost 4 bases and the J gene lost 0 bases, with 10 bases spanning the gap. The germline gives CDR1 SGDLS, CDR2 YYNGEE. This chain's CDR3 is CASSSRSLNTEAFF. The CDR3 nucleotides read TGTGCCAGCAGCTCTCGGTCCTTGAACACTGAAGCTTTCTTT.

This clone came up a few times. This chain connects TRBV9 to TRBJ1-1, with D possibly TRBD1 on 5 matching bases. Germline CDR1 reads SGDLS; CDR2 reads YYNGEE. V was pared by 4 bases and J by 0 bases, with 16 bases between. The CDR3 sequence is 16 residues long. Written as DNA, the CDR3 is TGTGCCAGCAGCCGTTGGGGGGAGAACATGAACACTGAAGCTTTCTTT. Amino acid sequence: CASSRWGENMNTEAFF.

This chain connects TRBV19 to TRBJ1-6; D ambiguous. This CDR3 is 14 amino acids long. Germline-derived CDR1 and CDR2 are LNHDA and SQIVND (reference sequence). Deletions cut 3 bases from V and 10 bases from J, with 13 bases between. The CDR3 DNA reads TGTGCCAGTAGTATTGGAGGGTCTCTCTCACCCCTCCACTTT. Amino acid sequence: CASSIGGSLSPLHF.

The chain links TRBV10-1 to TRBJ2-7, with D possibly TRBD2 on 5 matching bases. CDR1 is WNHNN and CDR2 is SYGVQD in the germline V gene (reference sequence). The V and J ends lost 10 bases and 2 bases respectively, with 24 bases between them. The CDR3 is 16 amino acids. CDR3 protein: CANPGLWELGTYEQYF. The CDR3 DNA is TGCGCCAACCCGGGCCTTTGGGAACTAGGGACCTACGAGCAGTACTTC.

CDR3 DNA sequence: TGTGCCACCAGCAGGCTGACAGGGAAAGACGAGCAGTTCTTC. Translated: CATSRLTGKDEQFF. The chain carries TRBV15 and TRBJ2-1; 7 bases align to TRBD1. CDR1 and CDR2 (germline): LNHNV, YYDKDF (reference sequence). V gave up 3 bases and J gave up 10 bases; unmatched junction bases: 9. The CDR3 loop spans 14 amino acids.

This chain's CDR3 is CASSMGWEGESGYTF. The CDR3 coding sequence is TGTGCCAGTAGTATGGGATGGGAGGGGGAGTCCGGCTACACCTTC. This chain joins TRBV19 and TRBJ1-2; D might be TRBD1 (6 bases). This CDR3 is built from 15 residues. V shed 3 bases and J shed 8 bases, with 19 bases lying between them. Per germline, CDR1 LNHDA and CDR2 SQIVND (reference sequence).

V usage is TRBV29-1 and J usage is TRBJ1-5, with TRBD1 as a possible D gene (5 bases). The length of the CDR3 is 13 residues. In germline, CDR1 is SQVTM, CDR2 ANQGSEA. Deletions cut 4 bases from V and 7 bases from J, with 14 bases between. DNA for the CDR3: TGCAGCGTTGCTGGAGGGGTGGGGCAGCCCCAGCATTTT. It yields the protein CSVAGGVGQPQHF.

This clone was seen only a few times. This chain links TRBV11-2 with TRBJ1-5; D gene unclear. The CDR3 sequence is 13 residues long. The V end lost 5 bases, the J end lost 1 base, and 6 bases lay between the germline ends. CDR1 is SGHAT, CDR2 FQNNGV, per germline. CDR3 sequence: CASSEQSNQPQHF. CDR3 bases: TGTGCCAGCAGCGAACAAAGCAATCAGCCCCAGCATTTT.

This chain joins TRBV7-6 and TRBJ1-5, with 8 bases aligning to TRBD1. Germline V gene sequence: CDR1 SGHVS, CDR2 FNYEAQ. Trimming removed 2 bases from V and 14 bases from J; junction bases left unmatched: 17. This CDR3 comprises 16 residues. The CDR3: CASSLPRQGSLTLKHF. In DNA, the CDR3 is TGTGCCAGCAGCTTACCGAGACAGGGGTCCCTGACATTGAAGCATTTT.

The rearrangement links TRBV4-3 to TRBJ2-7; perhaps TRBD1 as D (5 bases). The V end was cut by 1 base, the J end by 3 bases, with 13 bases between. This CDR3 spans 15 amino acids. The germline gives CDR1 LGHNA, CDR2 YSLEER. The CDR3 loop is CASSQAAKGDYEQYF. CDR3 sequence (DNA): TGCGCCAGCAGCCAAGCAGCTAAAGGGGACTACGAGCAGTACTTC.

The V call is TRBV7-9, the J call TRBJ2-1; tentatively, D is TRBD2 (6 bases). This CDR3 is built from 15 residues. Germline V gene lookup returns CDR1 SEHNR and CDR2 FQNEAQ (reference sequence). V was cut by 7 bases and J by 2 bases, with 15 bases left in between. CDR3: CASNLRRGPYNEQFF. The CDR3 DNA follows: TGTGCCAGCAACCTTCGGCGGGGACCCTACAATGAGCAGTTCTTC.

CDR3 nucleotides: TGTGCCAGCAGCTTGCAGTACGAGCAGTACTTC. Amino acids: CASSLQYEQYF. This chain links TRBV5-6 with TRBJ2-7; no clear D gene. This CDR3 is 11 amino acids long. Trimming removed 1 base at V and 4 bases at J, with 3 bases between. The germline V gene has CDR1 SGHDT and CDR2 YYEEEE.

This clone occurred a few times. The chain joins TRBV4-1 to TRBJ1-1, with 7 bases identical to TRBD1. The J segment lost 4 bases and the V segment lost 1 base, leaving 6 bases of the junction unmatched. The length of the CDR3 is 15 residues. Germline-derived CDR1 and CDR2 are MGHRA and YSYEKL. The CDR3 is CASSQGQGGITEAFF. CDR3 DNA sequence: TGCGCCAGCAGCCAAGGACAGGGTGGTATCACTGAAGCTTTCTTT.

The chain has TRBV13 and TRBJ1-5, with D possibly TRBD1 on 6 matching bases. This CDR3 contains 14 residues. The germline V and J ends were trimmed by 2 bases and 5 bases, with 10 bases remaining between them. Per the germline V gene, CDR1 is PRHDT and CDR2 is FYEKMQ (reference sequence). CDR3 in DNA: TGTGCCAGCAGCTTAAGACAGGCAGATCAGCCCCAGCATTTT. It yields the protein CASSLRQADQPQHF. Looking up the rest from reference TRBV13 and TRBJ1-5 gives the full variable domain: AAGVIQSPRHLIKEKRETATLKCYPIPRHDTVYWYQQGPGQDPQFLISFYEKMQSDKGSIPDRFSAQQFSDYHSELNMSSLELGDSALYFCASSLRQADQPQHFGDGTRLSIL.

This clone showed up just a few times. J is TRBJ1-1 and V is TRBV2; 8 positions match TRBD1. CDR1 is SNHLY and CDR2 is FYNNEI in the germline V gene. This CDR3 region has 15 residues. V lost 8 bases and J lost 2; bases outside the gene matches: 10. The CDR3 sequence is CASETGEGLNTEAFF. CDR3 DNA: TGTGCCAGCGAGACAGGGGAAGGGTTAAACACTGAAGCTTTCTTT.

The rearrangement links TRBV10-3 to TRBJ2-7, with D unresolved. Trimming shortened V by 0 bases and J by 0 bases, and 12 bases separated the two germline ends. Germline V CDR1 and CDR2: ENHRY, SYGVKD. The CDR3 totals 16 residues. As DNA, the CDR3 is TGTGCCATCAGTGAGTCACAACAGTTATTCTCCTACGAGCAGTACTTC. Its translation is CAISESQQLFSYEQYF.

This clone occurred a few times. The CDR3 coding sequence is TGCAGTGCAATACAGACGGAGACCCAGTACTTC. It translates to CSAIQTETQYF. The chain uses TRBV20-1 and TRBJ2-5, with D uncertain. Trimming removed 6 bases from V and 5 bases from J, with 10 bases in between. Germline lookup yields CDR1 DFQATT and CDR2 SNEGSKA (reference sequence). This CDR3 is 11 amino acids long.

This rearrangement joins TRBV2 to TRBJ2-7; 12 bases line up with TRBD2. This CDR3 is 14 amino acids long. CDR1 is SNHLY, CDR2 FYNNEI, per germline. With 6 bases clipped from V and 5 bases from J, the junction kept 5 bases outside the gene matches. The CDR3 nucleotides are TGTGCCAGCAGCTCTAGCGGGAGGGCCCACGAGCAGTACTTC. Translation gives CASSSSGRAHEQYF.